A single sample gave rise to the 24 T cell receptor beta chains below, sequenced in a study of blood T cell repertoires in COVID-19. The repertoire was sequenced with immunoSEQ multiplex PCR; TCRdb's copy has only in-frame clones and lacks some. The table lists 200,000 or so clones, around nine tenths of them singletons, with 7.2% in the top ten. The specimen was PBMCs or T cells enriched from blood (not recorded which). The receptor set was obtained from a man in his thirties or forties in a cohort exposed to, infected with or recovered from COVID-19 (not recorded which).

The chain has TRBV7-3 and TRBJ2-1; TRBD2 might be the D (6 bases). The germline V gene has CDR1 SGHTA and CDR2 FQGTGA. Between the trimmed V and J ends, which lost 5 bases and 1 base, there was a span of 12 bases. The CDR3 covers 15 residues. This chain's CDR3 is CASSPGLLSYNEQFF. CDR3 sequence (DNA): TGTGCCAGCAGCCCGGGACTCCTTTCCTACAATGAGCAGTTCTTC. The full variable domain, completed using reference TRBV7-3 and TRBJ2-1, is GAGVSQTPSNKVTEKGKYVELRCDPISGHTALYWYRQSLGQGPEFLIYFQGTGAADDSGLPNDRFFAVRPEGSVSTLKIQRTERGDSAVYLCASSPGLLSYNEQFFGPGTRLTVL.

J is TRBJ1-1 and V is TRBV28, with TRBD1 matching over 7 bases. With 6 bases clipped from V and 1 base from J, the junction kept 5 bases outside the gene matches. This CDR3 is built from 14 residues. Germline V gene data show CDR1 as MDHEN and CDR2 as SYDVKM. The DNA for the CDR3 is TGTGCCAGCAGAACACAGGGGAGGAACACTGAAGCTTTCTTT. This codes for CASRTQGRNTEAFF.

V is TRBV5-1 and J is TRBJ1-1, with D unresolved. The V gene's germline CDR1 is SGHRS and CDR2 YFSETQ. This CDR3 has 15 residues. V was trimmed by 4 bases and J by 1 base, leaving 14 bases between them. The CDR3 sequence is CASSGSQLRNTEAFF. Written as DNA, the CDR3 is TGCGCCAGCAGCGGGAGCCAACTACGGAACACTGAAGCTTTCTTT.

The chain carries TRBV27 and TRBJ2-1; TRBD2 matches at 13 bases. CDR1 and CDR2 (germline): MNHEY, SMNVEV (reference sequence). Trimming at V came to 4 bases and at J to 4 bases, leaving 4 bases not matched to a gene. The CDR3 contains 16 residues. The DNA for the CDR3 is TGTGCCAGCAGTTGGACTAGCGGGAGTTTGTACAATGAGCAGTTCTTC. Residues: CASSWTSGSLYNEQFF.

The V call is TRBV27, the J call TRBJ1-3; D is ambiguous. Trimming took 4 bases from V and 7 from J, leaving 11 bases between them. The CDR3 consists of 13 residues. Germline V gene sequence: CDR1 MNHEY, CDR2 SMNVEV (reference sequence). CDR3 loop: CASSSQQRNTIYF. Here the CDR3 DNA reads TGTGCCAGCAGTTCCCAACAGCGGAACACCATATATTTT.

The table lists this clone with a count of one. The chain is built from TRBV27 and TRBJ1-5, with D tentatively TRBD1 (5 bases). Germline CDR1 MNHEY, CDR2 SMNVEV (reference sequence). The CDR3 covers 14 residues. Deletions cut 5 bases from V and 0 bases from J, with 8 bases between. CDR3 amino acids: CASSSRDSNQPQHF. The CDR3 region has the DNA TGTGCCAGCAGTAGCAGGGATAGCAATCAGCCCCAGCATTTT.

This chain uses TRBV4-1 with TRBJ1-1, with D tentatively TRBD1 (6 bases). Germline V gene data show CDR1 as MGHRA and CDR2 as YSYEKL. The CDR3 consists of 15 residues. The V end was cut by 0 bases, the J end by 0 bases, with 8 bases between. The CDR3 loop is CASSQDEGVNTEAFF. The DNA of the CDR3 is TGCGCCAGCAGCCAAGATGAGGGGGTGAACACTGAAGCTTTCTTT.

The V gene is TRBV5-5, the J gene TRBJ2-5; TRBD2 aligns across 13 bases. The CDR3 sequence is 15 residues long. J gave up 4 bases and V 4 bases, and 4 bases lay outside the gene matches. CDR1 and CDR2 from the germline V gene are SGHKS and YYEKEE (reference sequence). DNA for the CDR3: TGTGCCAGCAGCGGACGGACTAGCGGGAGAGAGACCCAGTACTTC. Translation gives CASSGRTSGRETQYF.

CDR3 region: CASGPAGRRNNEQFF. DNA of the CDR3: TGTGCCAGCGGGCCCGCGGGGAGACGGAACAATGAGCAGTTCTTC. V is TRBV5-8 and J is TRBJ2-1, with D possibly matching TRBD2 (6 bases). The CDR3 sequence is 15 residues long. Trimming cost V 7 bases and J 5 bases, with 19 bases left between them. CDR1 and CDR2 from the germline V gene are SGHTS and YDEGEE. Together with reference TRBV5-8 and TRBJ2-1, the CDR3 gives the full variable domain: EAGVTQSPTHLIKTRGQQATLRCSPISGHTSVYWYQQALGLGLQFLLWYDEGEERNRGNFPPRFSGRQFPNYSSELNVNALELEDSALYLCASGPAGRRNNEQFFGPGTRLTVL.

The gene calls are TRBV5-1 and TRBJ1-1, with D possibly TRBD1 on 6 matching bases. Trimming shortened V by 2 bases and J by 5 bases, and 7 bases separated the two germline ends. The CDR3 sequence is 12 residues long. Germline loops: CDR1 SGHRS, CDR2 YFSETQ. The CDR3 loop reads CASSLGQTEAFF. Here the CDR3 DNA reads TGCGCCAGCAGCTTAGGACAGACTGAAGCTTTCTTT.

The chain has TRBV14 and TRBJ1-2, with D tentatively TRBD1 (5 bases). The CDR3 sequence is 15 residues long. Germline-derived CDR1 and CDR2 are SGHDN and FVKESK. V was cut by 1 base and J by 0 bases, with 9 bases left in between. CDR3 residues: CASSQVGHANYGYTF. The CDR3 DNA reads as TGTGCCAGCAGCCAAGTCGGACACGCTAACTATGGCTACACCTTC.

This chain joins TRBV9 and TRBJ1-2; the D gene is possibly TRBD1 (6 bases). CDR1 is SGDLS and CDR2 is YYNGEE in the germline V gene. The CDR3 is made up of 16 amino acids. Trimming took 4 bases from V and 7 from J, leaving 23 bases between them. CDR3 protein: CASSSEGTFLLGGYTF. DNA for the CDR3: TGTGCCAGCAGCTCAGAAGGGACATTTTTGCTCGGTGGCTACACCTTC.

CDR3 sequence reads: CASTNSGGSYEQYF. CDR3 DNA: TGTGCCAGCACCAATTCAGGGGGTTCCTACGAGCAGTACTTC. The chain uses TRBV7-9 and TRBJ2-7; 7 positions match TRBD1. V was pared by 7 bases and J by 1 base, with 7 bases of the junction left unmatched. Germline CDR1 SEHNR, CDR2 FQNEAQ (reference sequence). This CDR3 region has 14 residues.

This clone has only a few counts. The chain combines TRBV15 with TRBJ1-1; 12 nucleotides align to TRBD1. The CDR3 spans 16 residues. Germline CDR1 is LNHNV and CDR2 is YYDKDF (reference sequence). The J segment lost 10 bases and the V segment lost 2 bases, leaving 11 bases of the junction unmatched. CDR3 in amino acids: CATSRRIGTGGAGAFF. Here the CDR3 DNA reads TGTGCCACCAGCAGAAGAATCGGGACAGGGGGCGCTGGAGCTTTCTTT.

The CDR3 DNA reads as TGTGCCAGCAGCTTTGGACAGCTAGCCAAAAACATTCAGTACTTC. This sequence encodes CASSFGQLAKNIQYF. The chain employs TRBV11-1 and TRBJ2-4, with D perhaps matching TRBD1 (6 bases). CDR3 length equals 15 residues. Trimming stripped 3 bases from V and 0 bases from J, with 9 bases between. Germline loops: CDR1 SGHAT, CDR2 FQDESV (reference sequence).

The chain employs TRBV27 and TRBJ2-3, with unresolved D. Germline CDR1 is MNHEY and CDR2 is SMNVEV (reference sequence). V gave up 4 bases and J gave up 2 bases, with 7 bases separating them. The CDR3 is made up of 13 amino acids. The CDR3 loop reads CASSSYVTDTQYF. The CDR3 nucleotides read TGTGCCAGCAGTTCTTATGTCACAGATACGCAGTATTTT.

The chain has TRBV6-5 and TRBJ1-1; D may be TRBD1 (5 bases). Germline V CDR1 and CDR2: MNHEY, SVGAGI. The length of the CDR3 is 13 residues. Trimming cost V 9 bases and J 0 bases, with 11 bases left between them. In nucleotides, the CDR3 is TGTGCCAGTAGGAGACAGATGAACACTGAAGCTTTCTTT. It yields the protein CASRRQMNTEAFF.

The V call is TRBV5-1, the J call TRBJ2-7; TRBD2 agrees at 9 bases. The CDR3 has 16 residues. Per the germline V gene, CDR1 is SGHRS and CDR2 is YFSETQ. V was clipped by 3 bases and J by 3 bases; unmatched bases: 10. The DNA for the CDR3 is TGCGCCAGCAGCTCTACTAGCGGGCTCCCAATCTACGAGCAGTACTTC. Protein sequence: CASSSTSGLPIYEQYF.

J is TRBJ2-5 and V is TRBV9; 12 bases fit TRBD2. V gave up 0 bases and J gave up 5 bases; unmatched junction bases: 2. The CDR3 extends over 15 amino acids. Germline V CDR1 and CDR2: SGDLS, YYNGEE. The CDR3 region has the DNA TGTGCCAGCAGCGTAGGGACTAGCGGGACCGAGACCCAGTACTTC. Its protein product is CASSVGTSGTETQYF.

V gene TRBV5-6 combines with J gene TRBJ1-3, with 8 bases lining up with TRBD1. The junction had 3 bases not matched to a gene; V was cut back by 4 bases and J by 0 bases. Germline V gene lookup returns CDR1 SGHDT and CDR2 YYEEEE. CDR3 size: 15 residues. The CDR3 bases are TGTGCCAGCAGCAGGGACAGGAGCTCTGGAAACACCATATATTTT. It encodes CASSRDRSSGNTIYF.

The chain joins TRBV9 to TRBJ2-5; tentative D call: TRBD2 (6 bases). Trimming took off 0 bases at V and 2 bases at J, with 8 bases between the two ends. The CDR3 extends over 14 amino acids. Germline V gene data show CDR1 as SGDLS and CDR2 as YYNGEE. In nucleotides, the CDR3 is TGTGCCAGCAGCGTAGGGGGGGAGCAAGAGACCCAGTACTTC. Its protein product is CASSVGGEQETQYF.

The V and J genes are TRBV6-5 and TRBJ1-2, with 10 bases lining up with TRBD1. The germline V gene encodes CDR1 MNHEY and CDR2 SVGAGI. Germline trimming cut 8 bases from V and 9 bases from J; bases unmatched to any gene: 9. There are 13 residues in the CDR3. The CDR3 DNA sequence: TGTGCCAGCGGGACAGGGGAAATAGAAAGCTACACCTTC. It encodes CASGTGEIESYTF.

The chain links TRBV24-1 to TRBJ1-2, with 9 bases lining up with TRBD1. The germline CDR1 and CDR2 sequences are KGHDR and SFDVKD. The CDR3 loop spans 13 amino acids. V dropped 7 bases and J dropped 8; count of bases not matched to a gene: 7. The CDR3 coding sequence is TGTGCCACCAGGGGGGACAGGGAAGCGGGCTACACCTTC. Its translation is CATRGDREAGYTF.

The rearrangement links TRBV10-1 to TRBJ1-2, with D perhaps matching TRBD1 (6 bases). Trimming removed 4 bases at V and 8 bases at J, with 14 bases between. Germline CDR1 reads WNHNN; CDR2 reads SYGVQD (reference sequence). This CDR3 is built from 13 residues. CDR3 residues: CASSGLTGHGYTF. Here the CDR3 DNA reads TGCGCCAGCAGTGGATTAACAGGGCACGGCTACACCTTC.